This entry features one TCR beta chain sequence. The assay was immunoSEQ multiplex PCR, and TCRdb's table has in-frame clones only and misses some. This sample has some 130,000 clones; approximately 89% occur once, and the top ten carry less than 3.5%. CDR3 length: 13 amino acids. V lost 4 bases, J lost 2 bases, and 3 bases stayed unmatched. Germline V lookup: CDR1 SGHRS, CDR2 YFSETQ. The data originate from a study of control samples from healthy donors and cancer patients. The sequence came from a man in his forties in good health. What was sequenced was blood. This chain uses TRBV5-1 with TRBJ2-7; 7 bases are shared with TRBD1. The CDR3 nucleotides are TGCGCCAGCAGCGTCGGGACAGCCTACGAGCAGTACTTC. Its protein product is CASSVGTAYEQYF.